The rows below give T cell receptor beta chains drawn from one sample of a study of cytomegalovirus exposure and HLA in healthy donors. Sequencing was performed with immunoSEQ multiplex PCR; in TCRdb, only in-frame clones are kept and a portion is missing. The table shows around 120,000 clones, with about 80% occurring only once. Sequencing used PBMCs. Receptors were obtained from a female donor in good health and CMV-seropositive. CDR3s include the opening cysteine and the closing phenylalanine or tryptophan. D genes are given only for firm matches. Not every row has a clone size; where given, it reads once, few, many or a size class.

clone size | J gene | D gene | V gene | CDR3 protein | CDR3 DNA
once | TRBJ2-5 | TRBD1 | TRBV10-3 | CAISATVGGTGARKETQYF | TGTGCCATCAGTGCAACTGTTGGCGGGACAGGGGCGAGGAAAGAGACCCAGTACTTC
few | TRBJ1-2 | TRBD1 | TRBV27 | CASSLVGAGGYYGYTF | TGTGCCAGCAGCCTCGTCGGGGCAGGGGGTTACTATGGCTACACCTTC
- | TRBJ2-7 | TRBD2 | TRBV7-8 | CASSFGGAAYEQYF | TGTGCCAGCAGCTTCGGGGGGGCAGCCTACGAGCAGTACTTC
- | TRBJ2-7 | - | TRBV10-3 | CAISDRVSGEQYF | TGTGCCATCAGTGATCGGGTATCGGGTGAGCAGTACTTC
- | TRBJ2-3 | - | TRBV30 | CAWSGTDTQYF | TGTGCCTGGTCAGGGACAGATACGCAGTATTTT
- | TRBJ1-2 | - | TRBV4-3 | CASSQDLRQIYYGYTF | TGCGCCAGCAGCCAAGATTTGAGACAGATCTACTATGGCTACACCTTC
- | TRBJ2-1 | TRBD2 | TRBV5-1 | CASSLAGGGIETYNEQFF | TGCGCCAGCAGCTTGGCCGGGGGAGGGATAGAAACCTACAATGAGCAGTTCTTC
once | TRBJ1-4 | TRBD1 | TRBV5-1 | CASSYYPGQINEKLFF | TGCGCCAGCAGCTACTATCCGGGACAGATTAATGAAAAACTGTTTTTT
- | TRBJ1-6 | TRBD1 | TRBV27 | CASSPRPRSDRASVGSPLHF | TGTGCCAGCAGTCCCCGCCCCCGTTCCGACAGGGCCTCTGTAGGTTCACCCCTCCACTTT
- | TRBJ1-2 | - | TRBV4-1 | CASSQVEGANGYTF | TGCGCCAGCAGCCAAGTGGAAGGGGCCAATGGCTACACCTTC
- | TRBJ1-2 | - | TRBV27 | CASSIGRGVGGYTF | TGTGCCAGCAGCATCGGCAGGGGAGTCGGGGGCTACACCTTC
- | TRBJ2-7 | TRBD2 | TRBV9 | CASSVGVQTSGVFF | TGTGCCAGCAGCGTAGGGGTCCAAACTAGCGGGGTATTTTTC
few | TRBJ1-6 | TRBD1 | TRBV5-6 | CASSLGGGKDSPLHF | TGTGCCAGCAGCTTGGGAGGGGGCAAGGATTCACCCCTCCACTTT
- | TRBJ2-4 | - | TRBV7-2 | CASSLDNKNIQYF | TGTGCCAGCAGCTTAGACAACAAAAACATTCAGTACTTC
- | TRBJ2-2 | TRBD2 | TRBV5-4 | CASSTNLAGVTNTGELFF | TGTGCCAGCAGCACAAACCTAGCGGGGGTGACGAACACCGGGGAGCTGTTTTTT
- | TRBJ1-1 | - | TRBV7-9 | CSSSFGNTEAFF | TGTTCCAGCAGCTTCGGGAACACTGAAGCTTTCTTT
many | TRBJ1-5 | - | TRBV7-9 | CASSLDGNQPQHF | TGTGCCAGCAGCTTAGACGGGAATCAGCCCCAGCATTTT
- | TRBJ1-4 | - | TRBV30 | CAWTARPNEKLFF | TGTGCCTGGACTGCCAGGCCGAATGAAAAACTGTTTTTT
- | TRBJ2-7 | TRBD2 | TRBV5-5 | CASSRTSGPYEQYF | TGTGCCAGCAGTCGGACTAGCGGCCCCTACGAGCAGTACTTC
- | TRBJ2-5 | - | TRBV7-2 | CASSSRPQRSLGTQYF | TGTGCCAGCAGCTCGCGACCACAACGGAGCTTGGGGACCCAGTACTTC
- | TRBJ2-5 | - | TRBV6-6 | CASRSRETQYF | TGTGCCAGCAGGTCTAGGGAGACCCAGTACTTC
- | TRBJ1-5 | TRBD1 | TRBV5-4 | CASSLDGQAPGQPQHF | TGTGCCAGCAGCTTGGACGGACAGGCCCCGGGTCAGCCCCAGCATTTT
- | TRBJ2-7 | TRBD1 | TRBV11-2 | CASSHYLGTGSYEQYF | TGTGCCAGCAGCCATTATCTCGGGACAGGGTCCTACGAGCAGTACTTC
few | TRBJ1-2 | - | TRBV6-5 | CASSYGGDYGYTF | TGTGCCAGCAGTTACGGAGGGGACTATGGCTACACCTTC
few | TRBJ2-7 | - | TRBV29-1 | CSVVGRRSYEQYF | TGCAGCGTTGTGGGCAGGCGATCCTACGAGCAGTACTTC
- | TRBJ1-2 | TRBD1 | TRBV7-2 | CASSLAKPGTASNYGYTF | TGTGCCAGCAGCTTAGCGAAGCCCGGGACAGCCTCTAACTATGGCTACACCTTC
once | TRBJ1-6 | - | TRBV18 | CASSPSTAGYNSPLHF | TGTGCCAGCTCCCCCAGCACGGCAGGTTATAATTCACCCCTCCACTTT
- | TRBJ2-3 | - | TRBV5-1 | CASSLLGGDTQYF | TGCGCCAGCAGTCTCCTGGGAGGAGATACGCAGTATTTT
- | TRBJ1-3 | TRBD1 | TRBV28 | CASYPGGRGNTIYF | TGTGCCAGCTACCCAGGGGGGAGAGGAAACACCATATATTTT
- | TRBJ1-3 | - | TRBV6-6 | CASSYRGSLDTIYF | TGTGCCAGCAGTTACAGGGGTTCCTTGGACACCATATATTTT
- | TRBJ2-3 | TRBD2 | TRBV6-5 | CALGPGGTDTQYF | TGTGCCCTAGGACCGGGAGGGACAGATACGCAGTATTTT
- | TRBJ2-1 | - | TRBV7-9 | CASSSSKEQFF | TGTGCCAGCAGCTCTTCTAAAGAGCAGTTCTTC
- | TRBJ1-4 | - | TRBV7-8 | CASSSFLTNEKLFF | TGTGCCAGCAGCTCGTTCTTAACTAATGAAAAACTGTTTTTT
- | TRBJ1-1 | - | TRBV2 | CATKIGGNTEAFF | TGTGCCACCAAAATAGGGGGGAACACTGAAGCTTTCTTT
- | TRBJ2-2 | - | TRBV4-1 | CASSQVPVSLRRTGELFF | TGCGCCAGCAGCCAAGTGCCGGTCAGCCTGAGGCGGACCGGGGAGCTGTTTTTT
- | TRBJ2-2 | - | TRBV4-2 | CASSQDTGNTGELFF | TGTGCCAGCAGCCAAGATACGGGTAACACCGGGGAGCTGTTTTTT
once | TRBJ1-1 | - | TRBV29-1 | CSVVREGNTEAFF | TGCAGCGTTGTAAGGGAGGGGAACACTGAAGCTTTCTTT
once | TRBJ1-1 | - | TRBV18 | CASSKGQNTEAFF | TGTGCCAGCTCTAAGGGACAGAACACTGAAGCTTTCTTT
- | TRBJ2-5 | - | TRBV15 | CATSRDRGGETQYF | TGTGCCACCAGCAGAGACAGGGGTGGTGAGACCCAGTACTTC
- | TRBJ2-7 | - | TRBV6-5 | CASRSVSYEQYF | TGTGCCAGCCGTTCTGTTTCTTACGAGCAGTACTTC
- | TRBJ2-5 | TRBD2 | TRBV30 | CAWSVQGFTSGGIQETQYF | TGTGCCTGGAGTGTACAAGGGTTCACTAGCGGGGGGATTCAAGAGACCCAGTACTTC
- | TRBJ1-5 | - | TRBV15 | CATSSRLVGYSNQPQHF | TGTGCCACCAGCAGCAGGTTAGTTGGATATAGCAATCAGCCCCAGCATTTT
- | TRBJ1-2 | - | TRBV6-5 | CASSSSPLQGPYTF | TGTGCCAGCAGTTCAAGTCCCCTCCAGGGTCCCTACACCTTC
- | TRBJ2-7 | - | TRBV5-1 | CASSFTGGTYEQYF | TGCGCCAGCAGCTTCACGGGCGGGACCTACGAGCAGTACTTC
- | TRBJ2-7 | TRBD2 | TRBV5-1 | CASSRGLAGNYEQYF | TGCGCCAGCAGCCGGGGACTAGCGGGAAACTACGAGCAGTACTTC
once | TRBJ1-4 | TRBD1 | TRBV5-1 | CASSRLGDRNEKLFF | TGCGCCAGCAGCCGCCTGGGGGACAGGAATGAAAAACTGTTTTTT
- | TRBJ1-4 | TRBD1 | TRBV7-2 | CASKTGQGAKKLFF | TGTGCCAGCAAGACGGGACAGGGGGCGAAAAAACTGTTTTTT
- | TRBJ1-3 | - | TRBV7-7 | CATVTGNTIYF | TGTGCCACGGTAACGGGAAACACCATATATTTT
- | TRBJ1-5 | - | TRBV6-1 | CASSVGTNRLAQHF | TGTGCCAGCAGTGTAGGGACTAATCGGCTGGCCCAGCATTTT
- | TRBJ1-2 | TRBD1 | TRBV6-5 | CASSYETGHVGYGYTF | TGTGCCAGCAGTTACGAGACAGGGCACGTCGGCTATGGCTACACCTTC
- | TRBJ2-3 | - | TRBV15 | CATSRDGGGITDTQYF | TGTGCCACCAGCAGAGATGGGGGGGGCATCACAGATACGCAGTATTTT
- | TRBJ2-7 | - | TRBV5-1 | CASSLRVPIDEQYF | TGCGCCAGCAGCTTGCGGGTCCCGATCGACGAGCAGTACTTC
- | TRBJ2-7 | TRBD1 | TRBV6-1 | CASSERRDSAEQYF | TGTGCCAGCAGTGAGAGACGGGACAGTGCCGAGCAGTACTTC
- | TRBJ1-1 | TRBD1 | TRBV11-1 | CASSRDRNTEAFF | TGTGCCAGCAGCAGGGACAGGAACACTGAAGCTTTCTTT
- | TRBJ2-7 | TRBD2 | TRBV30 | CAWSRGGTYEQYF | TGTGCCTGGAGTCGGGGGGGGACCTACGAGCAGTACTTC
- | TRBJ1-1 | - | TRBV18 | CASSSGNGNTEAFF | TGTGCCAGCTCCTCAGGCAACGGGAACACTGAAGCTTTCTTT
- | TRBJ2-7 | TRBD2 | TRBV6-5 | CASERGDTTYEQYF | TGTGCCAGCGAGCGGGGGGATACCACCTACGAGCAGTACTTC
- | TRBJ2-1 | - | TRBV7-7 | CASSLARYNEQFF | TGTGCCAGCAGCTTAGCCAGGTACAATGAGCAGTTCTTC
- | TRBJ1-5 | - | TRBV6-1 | CASDHWTESNQPQHF | TGTGCCAGCGACCATTGGACAGAGAGCAATCAGCCCCAGCATTTT